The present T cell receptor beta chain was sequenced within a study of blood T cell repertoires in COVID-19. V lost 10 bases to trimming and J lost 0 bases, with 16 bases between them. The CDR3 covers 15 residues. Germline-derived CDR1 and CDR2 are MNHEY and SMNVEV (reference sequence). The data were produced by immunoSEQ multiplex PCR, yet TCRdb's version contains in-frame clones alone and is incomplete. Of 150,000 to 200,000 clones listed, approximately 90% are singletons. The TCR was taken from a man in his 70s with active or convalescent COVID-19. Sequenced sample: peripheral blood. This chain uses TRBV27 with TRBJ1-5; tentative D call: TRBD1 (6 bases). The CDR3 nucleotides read TGTGCCACCAAACTTTACAGGGATAGCAATCAGCCCCAGCATTTT. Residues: CATKLYRDSNQPQHF.